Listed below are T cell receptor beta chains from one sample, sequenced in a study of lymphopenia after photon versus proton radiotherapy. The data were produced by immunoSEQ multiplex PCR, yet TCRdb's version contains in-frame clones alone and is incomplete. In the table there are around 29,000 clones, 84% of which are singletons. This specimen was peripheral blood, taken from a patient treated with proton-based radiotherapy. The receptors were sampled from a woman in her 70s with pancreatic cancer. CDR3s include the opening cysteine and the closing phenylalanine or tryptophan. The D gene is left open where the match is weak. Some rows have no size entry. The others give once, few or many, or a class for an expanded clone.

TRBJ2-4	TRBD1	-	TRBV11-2	TGTGCCAGCAGCCTTTGGGGACAGGGGAAAAAAAACATTCAGTACTTC	CASSLWGQGKKNIQYF
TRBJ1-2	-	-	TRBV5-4	TGTGCCAGCAGCTTGGAAGCAGTTGAAGGCTACACCTTC	CASSLEAVEGYTF
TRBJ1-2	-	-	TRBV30	TGTGCCTGGACCCTCGTGGGGGCCTATGGCTACACCTTC	CAWTLVGAYGYTF
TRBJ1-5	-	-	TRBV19	TGTGCCAGTAGTTTGGCGGTGTGGCAGCCCCAGCATTTT	CASSLAVWQPQHF
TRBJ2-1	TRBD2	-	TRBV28	TGTGCCACCAGTCTGGCTATTGGGACTAGATCCCATGAGCAGTTCTTC	CATSLAIGTRSHEQFF
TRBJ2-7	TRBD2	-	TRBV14	TGTGCCAGCAGCCGGATAACTAGCGGGTGGACCCGCGAGCAGTACTTC	CASSRITSGWTREQYF
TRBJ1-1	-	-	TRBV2	TGTGCCAGCAGTCCGACGGGAGTGAACACTGAAGCTTTCTTT	CASSPTGVNTEAFF
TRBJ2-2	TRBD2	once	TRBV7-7	TGTGCTAGCAGCTTAGCGGGGGTACTGGGACTACCGAACACCGGGGAGCTGTTTTTT	CASSLAGVLGLPNTGELFF
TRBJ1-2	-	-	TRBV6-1	TGTGCCAGCAGTGAAATGGCCTGGGGGGGTACGGGTGGCTACACCTTC	CASSEMAWGGTGGYTF
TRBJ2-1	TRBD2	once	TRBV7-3	TGTGCCAGCAGCCAAACCCCCCCTGGGACTAGCGGGAGATTGAATGAGCAGTTCTTC	CASSQTPPGTSGRLNEQFF
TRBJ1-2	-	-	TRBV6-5	TGTGCCAGCAGTTACTCCGGGACATCTTATGGCTACACCTTC	CASSYSGTSYGYTF
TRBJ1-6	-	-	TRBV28	TGTGCCAGCAGCCCTCCGGGACAAAGGGGCTCACCCCTCCACTTT	CASSPPGQRGSPLHF
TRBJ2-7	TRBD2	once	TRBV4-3	TGCGCCAGCAGCCAACGATCCGGGACTAGCGGGAGCGAGCAGTACTTC	CASSQRSGTSGSEQYF
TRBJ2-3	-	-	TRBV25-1	TGTGCCAGCAGTTTTACAGATACGCAGTATTTT	CASSFTDTQYF
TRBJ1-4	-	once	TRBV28	TGTGCCAGCAGACAGGGAAGTTTTAATGAAAAACTGTTTTTT	CASRQGSFNEKLFF